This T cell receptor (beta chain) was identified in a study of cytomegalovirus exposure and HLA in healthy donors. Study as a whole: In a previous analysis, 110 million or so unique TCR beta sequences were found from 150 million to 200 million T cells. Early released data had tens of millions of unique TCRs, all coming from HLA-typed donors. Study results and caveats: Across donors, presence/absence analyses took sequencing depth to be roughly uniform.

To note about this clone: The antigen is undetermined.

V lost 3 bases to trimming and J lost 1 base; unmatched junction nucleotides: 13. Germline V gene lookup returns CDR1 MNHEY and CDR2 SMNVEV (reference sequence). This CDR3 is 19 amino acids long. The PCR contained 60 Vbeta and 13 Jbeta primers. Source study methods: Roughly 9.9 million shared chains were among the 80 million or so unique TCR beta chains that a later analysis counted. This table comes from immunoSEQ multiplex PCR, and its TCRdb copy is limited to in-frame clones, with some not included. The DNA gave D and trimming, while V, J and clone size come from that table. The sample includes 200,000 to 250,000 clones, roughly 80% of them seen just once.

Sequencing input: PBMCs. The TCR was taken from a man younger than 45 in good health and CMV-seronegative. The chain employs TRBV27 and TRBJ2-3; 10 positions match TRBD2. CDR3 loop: CASSFRVSGGRKRTDTQYF. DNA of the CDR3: TGTGCCAGCAGTTTCCGAGTTAGCGGGGGGCGCAAACGCACAGATACGCAGTATTTT.